A selection of T cell receptor beta chains follows, all from one sample in a study of cytomegalovirus exposure and HLA in healthy donors. Some clones are missing from TCRdb's copy, which holds only in-frame ones; the method was immunoSEQ multiplex PCR. The data hold 160,000 or so clones, with around 82% observed a single time. Input material: PBMCs. These TCRs come from a young man in good health and CMV-seronegative. CDR3s include the opening cysteine and the closing phenylalanine or tryptophan. The D gene is left open where the match is weak. The size of a clone is reported for some rows only, either as once, few or many, or as a class for expanded clones.

V gene	clone size	D gene	J gene	CDR3 DNA	CDR3 protein
TRBV6-1	.	.	TRBJ2-1	TGTGCCACTTACTACGGCATGGGCAATGAGCAGTTCTTC	CATYYGMGNEQFF
TRBV7-6	.	TRBD1	TRBJ1-4	TGTGCCGGCAGGAGGACAGGGATGGTGACTAATGAAAAACTGTTTTTT	CAGRRTGMVTNEKLFF
TRBV19	.	TRBD1	TRBJ2-3	TGTGCCAGTAGTTCACACAGGGGAAGCACAGATACGCAGTATTTT	CASSSHRGSTDTQYF
TRBV5-1	.	.	TRBJ2-3	TGCGCCAGCAGCCGGATGACACCTAGCACAGATACGCAGTATTTT	CASSRMTPSTDTQYF
TRBV6-5	.	TRBD1	TRBJ1-1	TGTGCCAGCAGTTCACCAGGGACAGGGAACACTGAAGCTTTCTTT	CASSSPGTGNTEAFF
TRBV10-3	.	TRBD2	TRBJ2-1	TGTGCCATCAGTGATTCCGGGGGGGGGTATGAGCAGTTCTTC	CAISDSGGGYEQFF
TRBV7-6	few	.	TRBJ1-5	TGTGCCAGCAGCCCGGGCGGGGAGGATCAGCCCCAGCATTTT	CASSPGGEDQPQHF
TRBV19	.	TRBD1	TRBJ2-5	TGTGCCACTAAGACAGGGGGTGGCGAGACCCAGTACTTC	CATKTGGGETQYF
TRBV7-8	.	TRBD1	TRBJ2-7	TGTGCCAGCAGCTTAGAGTCTCAAATGTACAGGGGGCTTTACGAGCAGTACTTC	CASSLESQMYRGLYEQYF
TRBV5-8	.	TRBD1	TRBJ2-5	TGTGCCAGCAGCTTCGGGACAGGGGGCGAAGAGACCCAGTACTTC	CASSFGTGGEETQYF
TRBV27	.	TRBD2	TRBJ2-1	TGTGCCAGCATCGAGCGGGGGGACTACAATGAGCAGTTCTTC	CASIERGDYNEQFF
TRBV15	few	TRBD2	TRBJ2-1	TGTGCCACCAGTCTCAATCGGGGGGCCTACAATGAGCAGTTCTTC	CATSLNRGAYNEQFF
TRBV30	few	TRBD2	TRBJ2-3	TGTGCCTGGAGCCGAGGACTAGCGGGAAACACAGATACGCAGTATTTT	CAWSRGLAGNTDTQYF
TRBV15	.	.	TRBJ2-3	TGTGCCACCAGCTCGCGGAGCGGGGATACGCAGTATTTT	CATSSRSGDTQYF
TRBV21-1	.	.	TRBJ2-7	TGTGCCAGCACCCACAACCCCTCAGGTCAAAGGGAGCAGTACTTC	CASTHNPSGQREQYF
TRBV4-1	.	.	TRBJ1-2	TGCGCCAGCAGCCAAGGTTATACGGTACAGTTCTATGGCTACACCTTC	CASSQGYTVQFYGYTF
TRBV7-3	.	TRBD2	TRBJ2-3	TGTGCCAGCAGCGATACCGGGACTAGCGGTCCTGGAGATACGCAGTATTTT	CASSDTGTSGPGDTQYF
TRBV7-9	few	.	TRBJ1-4	TGTGCCAGCAGCAACTCAACGAGTGGGGACTGGGTGTTTTTT	CASSNSTSGDWVFF
TRBV13	.	TRBD1	TRBJ1-1	TGTGCCAGCAGCACCTCGGACAGGGCATTAACTGAAGCTCGATACTTT	CASSTSDRALTEARYF
TRBV6-1	.	.	TRBJ1-2	TGTGCCAGCAGTGAAGAGGGGGGGTATGGCTACACCTTC	CASSEEGGYGYTF
TRBV7-2	.	.	TRBJ2-7	TGTGCCAGCAGCTTAGCGGGCGAGCAGTACTTC	CASSLAGEQYF
TRBV4-1	.	TRBD1	TRBJ2-4	TGCGCCAGCAGCCAAAGAATATCGACAGGGTCTGCCAAAAACATTCAGTACTTC	CASSQRISTGSAKNIQYF
TRBV14	.	.	TRBJ1-2	TGTGCCAGCAGCCAGAGCAGGGCCGGCTATGGCTACACCTTC	CASSQSRAGYGYTF
TRBV5-4	.	.	TRBJ2-7	TGTGCCAGCAGCAGGGCTAGCGTTCTCTCCTACGAGCAGTACTTC	CASSRASVLSYEQYF